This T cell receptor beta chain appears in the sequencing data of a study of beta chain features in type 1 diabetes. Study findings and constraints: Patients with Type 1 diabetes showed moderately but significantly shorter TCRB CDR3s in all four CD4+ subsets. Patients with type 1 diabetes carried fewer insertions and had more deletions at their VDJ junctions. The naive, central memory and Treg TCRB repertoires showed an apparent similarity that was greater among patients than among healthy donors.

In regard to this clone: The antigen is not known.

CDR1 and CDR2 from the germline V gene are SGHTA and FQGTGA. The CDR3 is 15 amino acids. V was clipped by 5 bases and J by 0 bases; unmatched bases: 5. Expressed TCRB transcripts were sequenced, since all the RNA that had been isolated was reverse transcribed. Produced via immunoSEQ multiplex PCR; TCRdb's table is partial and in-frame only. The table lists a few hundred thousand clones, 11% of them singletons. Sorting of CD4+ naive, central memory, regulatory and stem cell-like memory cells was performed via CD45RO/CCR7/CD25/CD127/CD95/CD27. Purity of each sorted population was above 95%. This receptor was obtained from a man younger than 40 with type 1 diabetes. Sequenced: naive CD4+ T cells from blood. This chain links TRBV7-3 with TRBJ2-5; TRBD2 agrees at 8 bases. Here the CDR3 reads CASSPGGRYQETQYF. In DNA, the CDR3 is TGTGCCAGCAGCCCTGGCGGGAGGTACCAAGAGACCCAGTACTTC. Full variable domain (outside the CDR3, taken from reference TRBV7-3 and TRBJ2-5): GAGVSQTPSNKVTEKGKYVELRCDPISGHTALYWYRQSLGQGPEFLIYFQGTGAADDSGLPNDRFFAVRPEGSVSTLKIQRTERGDSAVYLCASSPGGRYQETQYFGPGTRLLVL.